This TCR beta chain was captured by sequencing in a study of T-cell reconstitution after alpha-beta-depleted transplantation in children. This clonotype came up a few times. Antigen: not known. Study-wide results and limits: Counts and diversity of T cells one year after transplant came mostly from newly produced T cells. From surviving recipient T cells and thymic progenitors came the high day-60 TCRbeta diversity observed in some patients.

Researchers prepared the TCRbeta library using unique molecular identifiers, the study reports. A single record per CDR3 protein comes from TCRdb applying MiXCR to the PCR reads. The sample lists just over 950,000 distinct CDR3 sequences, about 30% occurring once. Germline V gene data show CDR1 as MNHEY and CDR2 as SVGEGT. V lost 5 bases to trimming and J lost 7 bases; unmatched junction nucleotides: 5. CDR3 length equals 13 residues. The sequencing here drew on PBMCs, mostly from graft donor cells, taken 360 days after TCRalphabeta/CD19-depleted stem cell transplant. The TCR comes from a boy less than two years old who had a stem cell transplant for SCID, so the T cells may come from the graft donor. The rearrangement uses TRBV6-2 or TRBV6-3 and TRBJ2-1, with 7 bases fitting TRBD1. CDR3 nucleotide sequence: TGTGCCAGCAGTCGAGGGGGCAGGAATGAGCAGTTCTTC. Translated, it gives CASSRGGRNEQFF.